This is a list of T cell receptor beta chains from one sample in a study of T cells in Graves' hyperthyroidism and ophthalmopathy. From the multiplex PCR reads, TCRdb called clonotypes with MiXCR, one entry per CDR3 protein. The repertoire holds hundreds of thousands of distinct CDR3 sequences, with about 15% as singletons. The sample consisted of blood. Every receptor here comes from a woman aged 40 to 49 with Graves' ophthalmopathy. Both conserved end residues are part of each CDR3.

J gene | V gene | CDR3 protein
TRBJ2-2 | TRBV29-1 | CSVGPSRAAGELFF
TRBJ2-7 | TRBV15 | CATSSRGRPYEQYF
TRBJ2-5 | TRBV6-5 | CASSYPGQGVETQYF
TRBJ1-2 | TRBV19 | CASSTLQGTSVDGYTF
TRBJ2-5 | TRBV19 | CASSIWGLDLVAKETQYF
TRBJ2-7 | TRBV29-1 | CSFYAGTYEQYF
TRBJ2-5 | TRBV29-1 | CSVPRTSSETQYF
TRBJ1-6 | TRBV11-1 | CASSRRDRLSSYNSPLHF
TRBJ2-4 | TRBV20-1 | CSARAATEAKNIQYF
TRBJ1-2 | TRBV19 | CASSKDRNLNYGYTF
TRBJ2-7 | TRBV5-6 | CASSFTSGSFYEQYF
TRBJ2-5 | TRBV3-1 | CASSPRTSGPQETQYF
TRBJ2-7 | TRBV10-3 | CAATSSGRAYEQYF
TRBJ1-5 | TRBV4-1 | CASSQVESRQPQHF
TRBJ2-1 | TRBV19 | CASSNREGYNEQFF
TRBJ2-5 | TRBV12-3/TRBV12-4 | CASSLIYQETQYF
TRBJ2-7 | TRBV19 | CASSEASGTSSYEQYF
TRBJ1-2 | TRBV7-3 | CASSLSPQGTDGYTF
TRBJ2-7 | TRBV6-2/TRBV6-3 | CASSYDPGPSYEQYF
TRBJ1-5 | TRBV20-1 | CSARGLGSSGGQPQHF
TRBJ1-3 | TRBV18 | CASSGTVSGNTIYF
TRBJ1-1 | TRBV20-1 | CSASNGGNTEAFF
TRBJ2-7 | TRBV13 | CASSLESGTYEQYF
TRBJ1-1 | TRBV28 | CASRLTEENTEAFF
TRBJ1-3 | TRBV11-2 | CASNPDSRSGNTIYF
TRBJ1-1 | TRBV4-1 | CASSLLGQKNTEAFF
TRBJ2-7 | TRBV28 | CASSLRNEQYF
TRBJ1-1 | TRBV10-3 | CAISEETARSTEAFF
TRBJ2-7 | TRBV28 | CASSSPGTGWNEQYF
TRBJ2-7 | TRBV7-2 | CASSLGVGGYREQYF